These T cell receptor beta chains were read from a single sample in a study of blood T cell repertoires in COVID-19. Profiled with immunoSEQ multiplex PCR; TCRdb holds only in-frame clones, not every one. The sample includes 180,000 or so clones, about 89% of them seen just once. Sequenced input: peripheral blood. Receptors originate from a man in his forties with active or convalescent COVID-19. Each CDR3 is given without its conserved first and last residue.

V gene	J gene	CDR3 protein
TRBV14	TRBJ1-2	ASSRDRTSYGYT
TRBV3-1/TRBV3-2	TRBJ1-6	ASSPGTGSSPLH
TRBV25-1	TRBJ1-6	ASSERGSYNSPLH
TRBV11-3	TRBJ1-6	ASSLDPNSPLH
TRBV2	TRBJ2-4	ARGRSQENIQY
TRBV10-3	TRBJ2-7	AISPGGSYEQY
TRBV5-8	TRBJ1-6	ASSLFNRGSPLH
TRBV30	TRBJ1-1	ACRKGPTNSLNTEAF
TRBV30	TRBJ2-1	AWNPGGGANEQF
TRBV28	TRBJ1-2	ASSNTGFGYT
TRBV2	TRBJ2-1	ASRQQGKVGYNEQF
TRBV29-1	TRBJ1-1	SVEDRANTEAF
TRBV6-5	TRBJ1-4	ASRGTTNEKLF
TRBV5-6	TRBJ1-1	ASSLYGSNTEAF
TRBV28	TRBJ2-3	ASSLAGGRNTQY
TRBV29-1	TRBJ2-3	SLTGTSGGRTDTQY
TRBV2	TRBJ2-2	ASSRTGGLYGGELF
TRBV6-5	TRBJ2-3	ASTDRGGPDTQY
TRBV18	TRBJ2-1	ASSSAGGLSNEQF
TRBV4-1	TRBJ1-2	ASSPTSAGSNYGYT
TRBV9	TRBJ1-2	ASSANRESYGYT
TRBV7-8	TRBJ2-5	ASIRQETQY
TRBV6-2/TRBV6-3	TRBJ1-5	ASSRDRGLNNQPQH
TRBV7-2	TRBJ2-2	ASSVGGANTGELF
TRBV27	TRBJ1-6	ASSLGGYNSPLH
TRBV5-8	TRBJ2-7	ASSSWSGTYEQY
TRBV30	TRBJ1-5	AWSYGQGTQPQH
TRBV6-5	TRBJ1-1	ASGLQGPGETEAF
TRBV28	TRBJ1-5	ASSLIQDYSNQPQH
TRBV7-9	TRBJ2-2	ASSFFAGGLNTGELF
TRBV4-1	TRBJ1-2	ASSQEISNYGYT
TRBV6-2/TRBV6-3	TRBJ1-3	ASSPGRTGNGNTIY
TRBV7-9	TRBJ2-1	ASSRDSSAISYNEQF
TRBV9	TRBJ2-5	ASSVGGGQETQY
TRBV5-1	TRBJ2-3	ASSFLRGGRDTQY
TRBV7-9	TRBJ2-7	ASSFSAYEQY
TRBV6-2/TRBV6-3	TRBJ2-7	ASSNRYEQY
TRBV3-1/TRBV3-2	TRBJ2-3	ASSQDLASWTQY
TRBV4-2	TRBJ2-7	ASSQGQGDYEQY
TRBV9	TRBJ1-2	ASSSIPSRGLSGYT
TRBV7-9	TRBJ1-6	ASSLALGQGLGSPLH
TRBV28	TRBJ1-4	AVSGELKEKLF
TRBV11-2	TRBJ1-1	ASSLAGARTEAF
TRBV2	TRBJ1-6	ARGTGNSPLH
TRBV5-4	TRBJ2-7	ASSLGQGPYEQY
TRBV9	TRBJ1-3	ASSVGVTGNTIY
TRBV11-2	TRBJ2-3	ASSTGGGGASTDTQY
TRBV7-9	TRBJ1-2	ASSSSQGAEGYT